This T cell receptor (beta chain) was identified in a study of blood T cells in healthy people across ages. The second PCR ran about 6 to 11 cycles with a sample-barcoded 5' primer and J-beta primers. There were at least 3 million CDR3-containing paired-end reads obtained from each sample. Via MiXCR, TCRdb re-called the 5' RACE reads, giving one row per CDR3 protein. Of about 1,500,000 distinct CDR3 sequences in the sample, 42% were seen once. The study, taken as a whole, reports: Diversity of TCR beta per million T cells declined in a roughly linear way with age.

The table lists this clonotype with a few counts. The antigen is unknown. What was sequenced was blood. This TCR was recovered from a woman under 30 in good health.

This CDR3 is CASSRRGGGNPYEQYF. Written as DNA, the CDR3 is TGTGCCAGCAGCCGTCGCGGGGGGGGAAATCCCTACGAGCAGTACTTC. This sequence joins TRBV7-2 and TRBJ2-7, with 9 bases identical to TRBD2. This CDR3 region has 16 residues. The V segment lost 5 bases and the J segment 2 bases; nucleotides outside the gene matches: 10. Germline values: CDR1 SGHTA, CDR2 FQGNSA.